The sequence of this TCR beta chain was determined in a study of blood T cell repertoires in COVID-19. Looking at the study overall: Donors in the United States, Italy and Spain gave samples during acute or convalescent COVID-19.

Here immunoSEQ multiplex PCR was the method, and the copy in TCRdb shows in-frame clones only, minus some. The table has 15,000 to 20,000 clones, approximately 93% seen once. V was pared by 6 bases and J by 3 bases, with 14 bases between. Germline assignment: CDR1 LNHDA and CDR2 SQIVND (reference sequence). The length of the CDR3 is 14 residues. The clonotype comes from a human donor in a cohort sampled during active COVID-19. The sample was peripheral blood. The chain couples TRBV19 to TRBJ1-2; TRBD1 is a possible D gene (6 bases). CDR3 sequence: CASSPDRTHYGYTF. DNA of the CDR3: TGTGCCAGTAGCCCCGACAGGACCCACTATGGCTACACCTTC.